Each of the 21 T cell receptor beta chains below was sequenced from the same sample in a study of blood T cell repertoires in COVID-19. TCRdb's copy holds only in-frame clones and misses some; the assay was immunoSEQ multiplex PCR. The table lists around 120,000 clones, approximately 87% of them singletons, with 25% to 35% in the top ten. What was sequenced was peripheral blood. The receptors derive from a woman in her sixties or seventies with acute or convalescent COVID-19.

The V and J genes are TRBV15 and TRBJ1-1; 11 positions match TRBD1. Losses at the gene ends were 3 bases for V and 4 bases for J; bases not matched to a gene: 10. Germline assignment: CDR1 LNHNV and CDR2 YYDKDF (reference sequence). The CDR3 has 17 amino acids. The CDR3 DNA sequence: TGTGCCACCAGCAGCCAGGACAGGGGGCTTGGGGGCACTGAAGCTTTCTTT. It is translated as CATSSQDRGLGGTEAFF.

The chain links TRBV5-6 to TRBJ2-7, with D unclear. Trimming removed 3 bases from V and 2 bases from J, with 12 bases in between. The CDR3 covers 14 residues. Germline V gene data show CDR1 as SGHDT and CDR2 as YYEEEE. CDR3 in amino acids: CASSSLPGPYEQYF. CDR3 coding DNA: TGTGCCAGCAGCTCTTTACCGGGTCCCTACGAGCAGTACTTC.

DNA for the CDR3: TGTGCCAGCAGCTTAGCGGGGCCCGTAAGTTGGGGCTACACCTTC. Translating gives CASSLAGPVSWGYTF. The chain joins TRBV7-2 to TRBJ1-2; TRBD1 is a possible D gene (5 bases). V gave up 0 bases and J gave up 8 bases, with 16 bases separating them. This CDR3 is built from 15 residues. Per the germline V gene, CDR1 is SGHTA and CDR2 is FQGNSA.

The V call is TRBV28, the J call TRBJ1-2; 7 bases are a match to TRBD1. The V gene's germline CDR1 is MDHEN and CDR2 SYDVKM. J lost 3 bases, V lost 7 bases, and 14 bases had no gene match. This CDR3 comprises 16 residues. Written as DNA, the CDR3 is TGTGCCAGCAAACAACACTACAGGGGAATGGACTATGGCTACACCTTC. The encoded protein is CASKQHYRGMDYGYTF.

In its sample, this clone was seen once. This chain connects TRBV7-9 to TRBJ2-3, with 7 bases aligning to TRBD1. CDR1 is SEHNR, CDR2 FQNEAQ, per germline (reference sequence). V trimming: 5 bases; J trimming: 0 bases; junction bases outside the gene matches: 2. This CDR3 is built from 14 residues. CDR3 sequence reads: CASSLTGSTDTQYF. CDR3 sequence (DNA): TGTGCCAGCAGCCTGACAGGGAGCACAGATACGCAGTATTTT.

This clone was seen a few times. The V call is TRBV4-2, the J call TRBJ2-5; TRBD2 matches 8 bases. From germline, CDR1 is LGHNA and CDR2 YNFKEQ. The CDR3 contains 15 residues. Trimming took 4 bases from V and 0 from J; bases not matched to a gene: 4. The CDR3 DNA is TGTGCCAGCAGCCCCGGGGGGGAGTACCAAGAGACCCAGTACTTC. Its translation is CASSPGGEYQETQYF.

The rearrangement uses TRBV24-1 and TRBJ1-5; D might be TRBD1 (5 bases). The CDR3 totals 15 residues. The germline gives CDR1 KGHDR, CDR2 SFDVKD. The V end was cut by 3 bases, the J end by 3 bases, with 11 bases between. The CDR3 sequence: CATSDSKGFNQPQHF. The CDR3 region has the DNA TGTGCCACCAGTGATAGTAAGGGGTTCAATCAGCCCCAGCATTTT.

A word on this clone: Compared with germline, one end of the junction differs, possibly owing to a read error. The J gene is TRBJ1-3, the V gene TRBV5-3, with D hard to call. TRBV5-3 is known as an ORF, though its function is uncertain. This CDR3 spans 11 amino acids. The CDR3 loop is CARSLVPPSDF. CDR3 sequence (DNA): TGTGCCAGAAGCTTGGTCCCACCATCGGATTTT.

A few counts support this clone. The CDR3 spells CAWMGTRNTEAFF. In DNA form, the CDR3 reads TGTGCCTGGATGGGGACACGGAACACTGAAGCTTTCTTT. The chain combines TRBV30 with TRBJ1-1; D is perhaps TRBD1 (6 bases). The CDR3 spans 13 residues. Germline CDR1 reads GTSNPN; CDR2 reads SVGIG (reference sequence). Trimming left V 4 bases short and J 1 base short, with 10 bases between.

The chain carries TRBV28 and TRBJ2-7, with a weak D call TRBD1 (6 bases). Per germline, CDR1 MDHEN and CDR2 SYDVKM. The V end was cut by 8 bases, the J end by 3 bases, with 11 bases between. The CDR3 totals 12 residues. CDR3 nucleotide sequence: TGTGCCAGCGGGCAGGGGAGCTACGAGCAGTACTTC. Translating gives CASGQGSYEQYF. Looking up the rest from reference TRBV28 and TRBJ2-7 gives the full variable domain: DVKVTQSSRYLVKRTGEKVFLECVQDMDHENMFWYRQDPGLGLRLIYFSYDVKMKEKGDIPEGYSVSREKKERFSLILESASTNQTSMYLCASGQGSYEQYFGPGTRLTVT.

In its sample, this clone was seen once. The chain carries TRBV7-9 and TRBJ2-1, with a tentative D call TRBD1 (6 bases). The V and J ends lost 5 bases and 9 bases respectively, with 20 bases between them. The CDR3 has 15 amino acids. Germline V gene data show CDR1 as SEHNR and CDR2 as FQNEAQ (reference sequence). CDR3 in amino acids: CASSLQGPQRSEQFF. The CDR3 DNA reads TGTGCCAGCAGCCTACAGGGTCCCCAACGGAGTGAGCAGTTCTTC. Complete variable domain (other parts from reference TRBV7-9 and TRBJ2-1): DTGVSQNPRHKITKRGQNVTFRCDPISEHNRLYWYRQTLGQGPEFLTYFQNEAQLEKSRLLSDRFSAERPKGSFSTLEIQRTEQGDSAMYLCASSLQGPQRSEQFFGPGTRLTVL.

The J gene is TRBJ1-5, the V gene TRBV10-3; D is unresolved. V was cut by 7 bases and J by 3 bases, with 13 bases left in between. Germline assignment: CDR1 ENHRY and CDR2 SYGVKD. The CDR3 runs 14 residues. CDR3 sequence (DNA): TGTGCCATCAATCCAGGCCCTACCAATCAGCCCCAGCATTTT. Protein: CAINPGPTNQPQHF.

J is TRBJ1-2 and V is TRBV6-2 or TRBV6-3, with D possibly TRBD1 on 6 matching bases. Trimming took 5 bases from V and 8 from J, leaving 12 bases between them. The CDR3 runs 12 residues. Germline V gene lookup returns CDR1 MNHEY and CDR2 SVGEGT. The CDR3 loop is CASSPQGYGYTF. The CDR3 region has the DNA TGTGCCAGCAGTCCACAGGGTTACGGCTACACCTTC.

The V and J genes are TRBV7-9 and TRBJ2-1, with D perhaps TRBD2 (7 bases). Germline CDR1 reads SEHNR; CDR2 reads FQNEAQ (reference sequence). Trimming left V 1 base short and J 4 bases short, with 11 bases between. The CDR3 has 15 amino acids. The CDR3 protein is CASSLGGGGYNEQFF. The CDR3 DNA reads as TGTGCCAGCAGCTTAGGCGGGGGCGGTTACAATGAGCAGTTCTTC.

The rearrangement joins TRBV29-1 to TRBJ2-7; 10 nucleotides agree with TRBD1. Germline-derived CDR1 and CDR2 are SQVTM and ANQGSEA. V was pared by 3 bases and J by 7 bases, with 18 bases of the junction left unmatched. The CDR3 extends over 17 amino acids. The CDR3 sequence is CSVEGRPGQGLLGEQYF. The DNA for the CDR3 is TGCAGCGTTGAGGGGCGGCCGGGACAGGGGCTCCTGGGGGAGCAGTACTTC.

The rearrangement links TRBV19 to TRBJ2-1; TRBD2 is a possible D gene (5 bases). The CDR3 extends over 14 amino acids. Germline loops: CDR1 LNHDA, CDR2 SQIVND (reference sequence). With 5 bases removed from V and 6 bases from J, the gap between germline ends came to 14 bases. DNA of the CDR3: TGTGCCAGTAGTCCGAGAGGGTTGGGCAATGAGCAGTTCTTC. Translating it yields CASSPRGLGNEQFF. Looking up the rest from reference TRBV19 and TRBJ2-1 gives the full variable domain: DGGITQSPKYLFRKEGQNVTLSCEQNLNHDAMYWYRQDPGQGLRLIYYSQIVNDFQKGDIAEGYSVSREKKESFPLTVTSAQKNPTAFYLCASSPRGLGNEQFFGPGTRLTVL.

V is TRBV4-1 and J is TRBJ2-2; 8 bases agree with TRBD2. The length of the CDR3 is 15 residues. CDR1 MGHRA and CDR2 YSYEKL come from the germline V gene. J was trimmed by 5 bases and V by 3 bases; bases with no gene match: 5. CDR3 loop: CASSHPTGGTGELFF. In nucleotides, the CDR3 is TGCGCCAGCAGCCACCCCACGGGGGGGACCGGGGAGCTGTTTTTT.

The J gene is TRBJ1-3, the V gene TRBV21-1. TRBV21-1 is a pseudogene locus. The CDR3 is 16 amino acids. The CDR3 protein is CASSKDDGSSGNTIYF. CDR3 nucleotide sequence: TGTGCCAGCAGCAAAGACGACGGGAGCTCTGGAAACACCATATATTTT.

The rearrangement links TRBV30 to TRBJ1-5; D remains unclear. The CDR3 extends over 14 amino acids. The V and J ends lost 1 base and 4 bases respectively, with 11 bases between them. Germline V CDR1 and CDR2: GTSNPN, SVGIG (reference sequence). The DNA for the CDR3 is TGTGCCTGGAGTGAGAAACAGAAGAATCAGCCCCAGCATTTT. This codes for CAWSEKQKNQPQHF.

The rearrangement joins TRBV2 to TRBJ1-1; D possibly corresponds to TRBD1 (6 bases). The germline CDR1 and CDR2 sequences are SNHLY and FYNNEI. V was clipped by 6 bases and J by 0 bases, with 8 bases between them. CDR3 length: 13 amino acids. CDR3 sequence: CASSGQMNTEAFF. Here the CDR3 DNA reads TGTGCCAGCAGCGGACAGATGAACACTGAAGCTTTCTTT.

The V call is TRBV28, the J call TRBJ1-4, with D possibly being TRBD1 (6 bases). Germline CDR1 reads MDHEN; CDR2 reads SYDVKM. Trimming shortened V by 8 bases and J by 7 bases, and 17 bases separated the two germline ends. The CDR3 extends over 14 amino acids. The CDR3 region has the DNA TGTGCCAGCGTCTCGGGACAAGTAGCTGAAAAACTGTTTTTT. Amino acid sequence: CASVSGQVAEKLFF.